The source of this T cell receptor beta chain is a study of CD8+CD57+ T cells in acquired aplastic anemia. On the study more broadly: Sorted CD4+ plus CD8+ cells gave DNA averaging about 3.2 ug.

Study outcomes and limitations: Sharing between patients and controls was observed for around 30 CD8+ CDR3 sequences.

This clonotype was counted ten times or more. Its antigen is not identified. The CDR3 is made up of 17 amino acids. Trimming stripped 0 bases from V and 3 bases from J, with 18 bases between. The V gene's germline CDR1 is SGHDT and CDR2 YYEEEE. Genomic DNA acted as the template from which TCR beta VDJ combination and CDR3 sequence profiling were carried out. TCRdb itself ran the reads through MiXCR, one entry per CDR3 protein. The sample records roughly 64,000 distinct CDR3 sequences, over 45% being singletons. The sample consisted of sorted CD4+, CD8+, or CD8+CD57+ T cells (not recorded which) from PBMCs. The chain has TRBV5-6 and TRBJ1-2, with a weak D call TRBD1 (5 bases). The TCR sequence derives from a human donor in good health, serving as a control. The CDR3 sequence: CASSLGIGFGTDYGYTF. CDR3 coding DNA: TGTGCCAGCAGCTTGGGAATCGGTTTTGGGACGGACTATGGCTACACCTTC.